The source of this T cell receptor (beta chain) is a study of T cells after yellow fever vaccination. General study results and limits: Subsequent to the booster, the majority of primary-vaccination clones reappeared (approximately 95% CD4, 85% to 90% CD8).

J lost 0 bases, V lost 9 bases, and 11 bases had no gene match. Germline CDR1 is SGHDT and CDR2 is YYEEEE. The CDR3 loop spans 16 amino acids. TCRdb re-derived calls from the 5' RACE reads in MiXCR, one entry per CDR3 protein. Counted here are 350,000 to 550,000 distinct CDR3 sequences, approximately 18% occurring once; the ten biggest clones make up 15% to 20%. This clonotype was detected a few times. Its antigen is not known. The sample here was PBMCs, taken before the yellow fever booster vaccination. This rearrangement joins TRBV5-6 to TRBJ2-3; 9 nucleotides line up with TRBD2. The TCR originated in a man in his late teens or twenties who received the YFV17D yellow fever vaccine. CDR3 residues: CATTFAGGLSTDTQYF. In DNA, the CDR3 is TGTGCCACAACCTTCGCGGGGGGGCTTAGCACAGATACGCAGTATTTT.